This T cell receptor beta chain was profiled in a study of cytomegalovirus exposure and HLA in healthy donors. The repertoire was sequenced with immunoSEQ multiplex PCR; TCRdb's copy has only in-frame clones and lacks some. Among nearly 110,000 clones, 88% were seen once, and the ten largest hold less than 2%. For this clone: Its antigen is still unknown.

Study findings and constraints: The study recorded some 160 TCR beta chains that were cytomegalovirus-associated.

This TCR derives from a woman aged 18-30 years in good health and CMV-seropositive. The material sequenced was PBMCs.

The CDR3 coding sequence is TGTGCCAGTAGTATTTCCAGGGGCACGTGGAACACTGAAGCTTTCTTT. Amino acids: CASSISRGTWNTEAFF. V and J are TRBV19 and TRBJ1-1; possibly TRBD1 for D (6 bases). The V end lost 3 bases, the J end lost 1 base, and 15 bases lay between the germline ends. This CDR3 has 16 residues. CDR1 and CDR2 (germline): LNHDA, SQIVND (reference sequence). The whole variable domain, remainder taken from reference TRBV19 and TRBJ1-1, is DGGITQSPKYLFRKEGQNVTLSCEQNLNHDAMYWYRQDPGQGLRLIYYSQIVNDFQKGDIAEGYSVSREKKESFPLTVTSAQKNPTAFYLCASSISRGTWNTEAFFGQGTRLTVV.